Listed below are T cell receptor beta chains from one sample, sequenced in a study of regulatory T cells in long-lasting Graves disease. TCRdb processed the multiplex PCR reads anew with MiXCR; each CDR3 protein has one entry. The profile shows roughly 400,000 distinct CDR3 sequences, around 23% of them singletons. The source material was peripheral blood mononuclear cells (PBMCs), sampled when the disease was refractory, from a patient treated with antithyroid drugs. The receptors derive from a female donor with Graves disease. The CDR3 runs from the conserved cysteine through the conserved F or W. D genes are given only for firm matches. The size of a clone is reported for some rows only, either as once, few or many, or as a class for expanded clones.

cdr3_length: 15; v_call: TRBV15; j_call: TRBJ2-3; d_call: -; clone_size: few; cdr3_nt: TGTGCCACCAGCAGAGATAGGGACGGGACTTATACGCAGTATTTT; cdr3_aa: CATSRDRDGTYTQYF
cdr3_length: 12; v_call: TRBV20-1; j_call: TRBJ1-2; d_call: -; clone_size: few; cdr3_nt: TGCAGTGCTCCCCACGGCTTAAATGGCTACACCTTC; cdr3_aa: CSAPHGLNGYTF
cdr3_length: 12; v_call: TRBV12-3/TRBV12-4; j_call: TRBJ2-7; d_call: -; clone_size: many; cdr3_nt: TGTGCCAGCAGCCGGGACGGTTACGAGCAGTACTTC; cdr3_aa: CASSRDGYEQYF
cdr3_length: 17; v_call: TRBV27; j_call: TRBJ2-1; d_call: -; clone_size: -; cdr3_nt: TGTGCCAGCAGTCCGAAACCGACGGGACCGTGGGACAATGAGCAGTTCTTC; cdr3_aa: CASSPKPTGPWDNEQFF
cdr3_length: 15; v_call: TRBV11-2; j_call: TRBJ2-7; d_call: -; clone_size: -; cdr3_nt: TGTGCCAGCAGTTTAGGTGCAAGGTCCAGGGACCAGCAGTACTTC; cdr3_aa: CASSLGARSRDQQYF
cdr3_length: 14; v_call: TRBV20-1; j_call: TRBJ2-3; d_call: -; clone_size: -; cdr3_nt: TGCAGTGCTAGGTTGGGCCGAGGAGTAGATACGCAGTATTTT; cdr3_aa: CSARLGRGVDTQYF
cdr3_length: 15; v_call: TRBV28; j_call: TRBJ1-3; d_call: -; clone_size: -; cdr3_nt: TGTGCCAGCAGTTTACTGGGGCCTCTGGGAAACACCATATATTTT; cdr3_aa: CASSLLGPLGNTIYF
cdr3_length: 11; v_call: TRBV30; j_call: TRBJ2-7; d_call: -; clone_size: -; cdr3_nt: TGTGCCTGGGGAGACAACTACGAGCAGTACTTC; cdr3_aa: CAWGDNYEQYF
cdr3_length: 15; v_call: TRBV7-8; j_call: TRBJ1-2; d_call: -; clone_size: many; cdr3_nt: TGTGCCAGCAGCTCTACTGACAGTCTTTACTATGGCTACACCTTC; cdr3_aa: CASSSTDSLYYGYTF
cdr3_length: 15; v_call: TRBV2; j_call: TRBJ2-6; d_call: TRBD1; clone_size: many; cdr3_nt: TGTGCCAGCAGTCCCAAGGGGGCCGGGGCCAACGTCCTGACTTTC; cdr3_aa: CASSPKGAGANVLTF
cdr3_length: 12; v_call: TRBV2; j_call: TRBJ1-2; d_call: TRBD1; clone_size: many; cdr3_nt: TGTGCCAGCAGCCCGACAGGGTATGGCTACACCTTC; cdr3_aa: CASSPTGYGYTF
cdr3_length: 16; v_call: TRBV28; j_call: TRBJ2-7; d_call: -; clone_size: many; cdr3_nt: TGTGCCAGCAGTGCCCTTGGGGGGGGGCTCGGTTACGAGCAGTACTTC; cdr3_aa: CASSALGGGLGYEQYF
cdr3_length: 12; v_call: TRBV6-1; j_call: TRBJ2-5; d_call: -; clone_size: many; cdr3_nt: TGTGCCAGCAGTGAAATCAGTGAGACCCAGTACTTC; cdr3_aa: CASSEISETQYF
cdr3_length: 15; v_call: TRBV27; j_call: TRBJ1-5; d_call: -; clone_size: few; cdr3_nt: TGTGCCAGCAAGGGGGGAGGGGCCGGGGATCAGCCCCAGCATTTT; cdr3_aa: CASKGGGAGDQPQHF
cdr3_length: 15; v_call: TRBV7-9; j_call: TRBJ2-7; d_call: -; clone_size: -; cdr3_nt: TGTGCCAGCAGCTTAACGGTAGGCTCCCCGGACGAGCAGTACTTC; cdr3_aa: CASSLTVGSPDEQYF
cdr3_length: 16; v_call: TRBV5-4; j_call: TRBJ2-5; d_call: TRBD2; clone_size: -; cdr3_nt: TGTGCCAGCAGCTTGGCGGGACTAGCGTCAAAAGAGACCCAGTACTTC; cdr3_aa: CASSLAGLASKETQYF
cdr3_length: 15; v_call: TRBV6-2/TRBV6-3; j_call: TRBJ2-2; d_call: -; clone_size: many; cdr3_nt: TGTGCCAGCAGCGTACAGACCCTTGGCACCGGGGAGCTGTTTTTT; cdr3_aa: CASSVQTLGTGELFF
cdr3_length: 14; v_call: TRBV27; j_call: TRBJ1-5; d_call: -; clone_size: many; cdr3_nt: TGTGCCAGCAGCCTCGTCGGGGGGAGTCAGCCCCAGCATTTT; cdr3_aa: CASSLVGGSQPQHF
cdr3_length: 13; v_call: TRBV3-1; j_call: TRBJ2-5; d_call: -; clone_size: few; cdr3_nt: TGTGCCAGCAGCCAAGATCTCAGCGGCACCGGGTACTTC; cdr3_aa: CASSQDLSGTGYF
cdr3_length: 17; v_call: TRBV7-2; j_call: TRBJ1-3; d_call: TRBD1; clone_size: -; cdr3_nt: TGTGCCAGCAGCCCACCGGGACAGGGGCCCTCTGGAAACACCATATATTTT; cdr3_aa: CASSPPGQGPSGNTIYF
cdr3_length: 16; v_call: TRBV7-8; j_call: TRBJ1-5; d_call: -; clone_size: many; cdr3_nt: TGTGCCAGCAGCTTAGGGCGGGTCGGTGATAATCAGCCCCAGCATTTT; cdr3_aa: CASSLGRVGDNQPQHF
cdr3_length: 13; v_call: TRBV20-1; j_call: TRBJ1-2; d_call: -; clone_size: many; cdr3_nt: TGCAGTGCTAGAGAGGCCGGCTCTATGGGCTACACCTTC; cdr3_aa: CSAREAGSMGYTF
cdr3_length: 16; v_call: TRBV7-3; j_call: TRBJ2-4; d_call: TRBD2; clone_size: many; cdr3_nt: TGTGCCAGCAGCTTGCGGGGGGCTTACTCGTCGGACATTCAGTACTTC; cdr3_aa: CASSLRGAYSSDIQYF
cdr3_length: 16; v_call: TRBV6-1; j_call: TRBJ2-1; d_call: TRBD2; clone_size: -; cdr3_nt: TGTGCCAGCAGAGACCAACAAAGACTAGCGGGAGATGAGCAGTTCTTC; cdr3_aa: CASRDQQRLAGDEQFF
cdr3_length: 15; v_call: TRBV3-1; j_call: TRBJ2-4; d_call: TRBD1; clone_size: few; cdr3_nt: TGTGCCAGCAGCCAGGGAACCGGGACAGGGGTGATCCAGTACTTC; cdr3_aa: CASSQGTGTGVIQYF
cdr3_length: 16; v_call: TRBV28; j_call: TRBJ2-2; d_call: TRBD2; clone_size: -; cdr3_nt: TGTGCCAGCAGTTTGGGACTAGCGGGAGTAGTCGGGGAGCTGTTTTTT; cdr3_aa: CASSLGLAGVVGELFF
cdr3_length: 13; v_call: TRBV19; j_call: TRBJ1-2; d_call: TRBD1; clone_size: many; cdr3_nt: TGTGCCAGTAGGACAGGGGCGGAAAATGGCTACACCTTC; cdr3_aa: CASRTGAENGYTF
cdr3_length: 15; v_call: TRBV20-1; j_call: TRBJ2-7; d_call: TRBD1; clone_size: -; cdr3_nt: TGCAGTGCTAGAGCCCCGGACAGGGCCATGGGGGAGCAGTACTTC; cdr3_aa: CSARAPDRAMGEQYF
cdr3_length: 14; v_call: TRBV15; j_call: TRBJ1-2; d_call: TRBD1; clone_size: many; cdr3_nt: TGTGCCACCAGCAGCCGGGACAGTCGCTATGGCTACACCTTC; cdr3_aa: CATSSRDSRYGYTF
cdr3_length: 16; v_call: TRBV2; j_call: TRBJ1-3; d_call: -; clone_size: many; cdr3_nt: TGTGCCAGCAGTGAAGATAGTCAGGCGTCTGGAAACACCATATATTTT; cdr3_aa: CASSEDSQASGNTIYF
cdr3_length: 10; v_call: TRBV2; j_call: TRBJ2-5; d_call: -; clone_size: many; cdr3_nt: TGTGCCAGCTTGGAGAGGGGCTGGTACTTC; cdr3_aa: CASLERGWYF
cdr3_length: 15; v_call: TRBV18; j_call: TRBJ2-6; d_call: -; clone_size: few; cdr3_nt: TGTGCCAGCTCACCACCGAGGGGGGGGGCCAACGTCCTGACTTTC; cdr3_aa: CASSPPRGGANVLTF
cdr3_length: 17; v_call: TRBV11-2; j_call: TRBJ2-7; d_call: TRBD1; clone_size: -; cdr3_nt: TGTGCCAGCAGCTTACCTTCCGGGACAGGGTCCTCTTACGAGCAGTACTTC; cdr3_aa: CASSLPSGTGSSYEQYF
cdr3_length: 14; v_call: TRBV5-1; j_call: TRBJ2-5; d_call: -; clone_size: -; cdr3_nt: TGCGCCAGCAGCCAGACTAGACCGGAGGAGACCCAGTACTTC; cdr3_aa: CASSQTRPEETQYF
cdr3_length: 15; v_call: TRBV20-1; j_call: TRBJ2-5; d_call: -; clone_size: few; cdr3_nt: TGCAGTGCTAGAGATCCCGGACAGTTACAAGAGACCCAGTACTTC; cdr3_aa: CSARDPGQLQETQYF
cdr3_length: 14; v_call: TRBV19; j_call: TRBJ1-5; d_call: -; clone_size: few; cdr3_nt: TGTGCCAGTGATTTTGGCGGAGGGGCTCAGCCCCAGCATTTT; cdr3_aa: CASDFGGGAQPQHF
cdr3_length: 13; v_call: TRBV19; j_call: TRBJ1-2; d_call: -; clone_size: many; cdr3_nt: TGTGCCAGCAGCTTAGGGAGTGGCTATGGCTACACCTTC; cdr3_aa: CASSLGSGYGYTF